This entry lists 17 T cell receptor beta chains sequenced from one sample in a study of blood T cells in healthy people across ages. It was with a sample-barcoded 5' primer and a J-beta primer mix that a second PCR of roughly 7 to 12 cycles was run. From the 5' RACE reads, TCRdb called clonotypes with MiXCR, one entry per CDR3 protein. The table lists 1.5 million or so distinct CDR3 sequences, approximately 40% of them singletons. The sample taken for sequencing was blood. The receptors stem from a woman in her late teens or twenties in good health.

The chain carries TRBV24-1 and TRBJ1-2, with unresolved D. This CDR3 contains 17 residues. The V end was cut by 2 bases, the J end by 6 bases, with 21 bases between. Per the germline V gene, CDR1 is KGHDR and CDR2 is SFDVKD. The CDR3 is CATSDSKGTAGANGYTF. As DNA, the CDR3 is TGTGCCACCAGTGATTCGAAGGGCACAGCTGGTGCGAATGGCTACACCTTC.

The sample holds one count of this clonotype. In DNA, the CDR3 is TGTGCCAGCACCAGAGGGAGGGGGCACTATGGCTACACCTTC. Residues: CASTRGRGHYGYTF. This chain connects TRBV7-9 to TRBJ1-2; 7 bases are a match to TRBD1. CDR3 length equals 14 residues. V trimming: 7 bases; J trimming: 3 bases; junction bases outside the gene matches: 8. CDR1 SEHNR and CDR2 FQNEAQ come from the germline V gene (reference sequence).

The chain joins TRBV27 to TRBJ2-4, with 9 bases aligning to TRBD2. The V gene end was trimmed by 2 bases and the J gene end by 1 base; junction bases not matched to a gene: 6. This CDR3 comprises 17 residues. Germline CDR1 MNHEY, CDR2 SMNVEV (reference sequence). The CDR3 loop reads CASSLLKTSGAKNIQYF. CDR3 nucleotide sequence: TGTGCCAGCAGTTTACTAAAAACTAGCGGGGCCAAAAACATTCAGTACTTC.

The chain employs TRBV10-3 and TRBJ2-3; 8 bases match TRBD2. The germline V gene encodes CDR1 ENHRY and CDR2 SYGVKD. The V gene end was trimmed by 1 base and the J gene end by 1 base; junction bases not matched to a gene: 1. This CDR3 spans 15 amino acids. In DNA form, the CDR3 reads TGTGCCATCAGTGAGTTGACTAGCGGCACAGATACGCAGTATTTT. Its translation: CAISELTSGTDTQYF.

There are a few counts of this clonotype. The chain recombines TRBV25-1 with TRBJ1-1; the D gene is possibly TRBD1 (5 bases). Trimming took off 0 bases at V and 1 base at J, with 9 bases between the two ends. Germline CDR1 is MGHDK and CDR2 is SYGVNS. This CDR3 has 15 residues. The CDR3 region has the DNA TGTGCCAGCAGTGAATATAGGGGCGGGAACACTGAAGCTTTCTTT. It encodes CASSEYRGGNTEAFF. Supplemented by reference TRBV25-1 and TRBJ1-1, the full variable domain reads EADIYQTPRYLVIGTGKKITLECSQTMGHDKMYWYQQDPGMELHLIHYSYGVNSTEKGDLSSESTVSRIRTEHFPLTLESARPSHTSQYLCASSEYRGGNTEAFFGQGTRLTVV.

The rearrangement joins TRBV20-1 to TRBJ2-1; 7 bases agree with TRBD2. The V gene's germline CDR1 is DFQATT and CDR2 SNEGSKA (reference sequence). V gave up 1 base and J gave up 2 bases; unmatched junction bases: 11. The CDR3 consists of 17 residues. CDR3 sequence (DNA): TGCAGTGCTAGAGGGAGCTTTCTAGCGGACGCCTACAATGAGCAGTTCTTC. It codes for CSARGSFLADAYNEQFF.

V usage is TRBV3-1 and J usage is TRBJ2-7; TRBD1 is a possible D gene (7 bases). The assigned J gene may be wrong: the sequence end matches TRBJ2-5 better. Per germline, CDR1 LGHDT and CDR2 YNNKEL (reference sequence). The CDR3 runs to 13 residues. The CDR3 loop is CASSETGRETQYF. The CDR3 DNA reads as TGTGCCAGCAGCGAGACAGGGAGGGAGACCCAGTACTTC.

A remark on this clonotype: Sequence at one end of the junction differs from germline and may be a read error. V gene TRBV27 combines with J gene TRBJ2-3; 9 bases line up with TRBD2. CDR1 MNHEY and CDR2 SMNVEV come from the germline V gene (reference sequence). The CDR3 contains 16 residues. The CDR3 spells CTSSLRVAGAVDTQYF. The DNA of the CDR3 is TGTACCAGCAGTTTACGAGTAGCGGGGGCGGTGGATACGCAGTATTTT.

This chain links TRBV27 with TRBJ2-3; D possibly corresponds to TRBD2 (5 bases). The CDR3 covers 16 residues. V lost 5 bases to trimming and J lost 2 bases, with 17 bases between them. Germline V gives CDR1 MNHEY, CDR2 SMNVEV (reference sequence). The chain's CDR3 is CASSPPTTRPTDTQYF. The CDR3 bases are TGTGCCAGCAGTCCCCCGACTACAAGGCCCACAGATACGCAGTATTTT.

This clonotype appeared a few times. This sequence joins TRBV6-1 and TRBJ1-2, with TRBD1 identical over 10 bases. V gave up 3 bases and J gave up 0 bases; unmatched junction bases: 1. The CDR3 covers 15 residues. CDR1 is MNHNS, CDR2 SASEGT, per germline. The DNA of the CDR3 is TGTGCCAGCAGTGAGGGACAGGGGTCTAACTATGGCTACACCTTC. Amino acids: CASSEGQGSNYGYTF.

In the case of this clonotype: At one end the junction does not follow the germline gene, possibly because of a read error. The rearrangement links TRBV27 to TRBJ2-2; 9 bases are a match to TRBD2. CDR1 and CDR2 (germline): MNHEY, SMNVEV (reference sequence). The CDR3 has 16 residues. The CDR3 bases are TGTGCCAACAGTTCGGGGACTAGCCCGATCACCGGGGAGTCGTTTTTT. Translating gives CANSSGTSPITGESFF.

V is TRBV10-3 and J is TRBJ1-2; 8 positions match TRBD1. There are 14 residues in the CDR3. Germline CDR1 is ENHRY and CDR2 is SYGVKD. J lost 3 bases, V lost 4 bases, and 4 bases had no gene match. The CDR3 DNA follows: TGTGCCATCAGTGGACAGGGGATGGACTATGGCTACACCTTC. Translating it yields CAISGQGMDYGYTF.

The CDR3 loop is CASSPPVGGSGNTIYF. CDR3 coding DNA: TGTGCCAGCAGCCCGCCGGTGGGAGGCTCTGGAAACACCATATATTTT. The rearrangement uses TRBV7-9 and TRBJ1-3; the D is unclear. Trimming cost V 5 bases and J 0 bases, with 14 bases left between them. CDR1 is SEHNR and CDR2 is FQNEAQ in the germline V gene (reference sequence). The CDR3 is 16 residues long.

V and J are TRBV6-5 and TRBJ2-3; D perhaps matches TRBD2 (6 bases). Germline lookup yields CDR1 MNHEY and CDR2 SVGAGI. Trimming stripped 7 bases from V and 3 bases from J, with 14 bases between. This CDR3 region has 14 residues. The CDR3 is CASTTGGKTDTQYF. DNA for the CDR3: TGTGCCAGCACCACGGGCGGGAAGACAGATACGCAGTATTTT.

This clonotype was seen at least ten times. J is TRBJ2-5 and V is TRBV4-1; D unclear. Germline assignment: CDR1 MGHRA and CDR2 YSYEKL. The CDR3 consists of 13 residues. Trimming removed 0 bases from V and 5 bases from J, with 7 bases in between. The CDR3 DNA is TGCGCCAGCAGCCAAGATCCTGCGGAGACCCAGTACTTC. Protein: CASSQDPAETQYF.

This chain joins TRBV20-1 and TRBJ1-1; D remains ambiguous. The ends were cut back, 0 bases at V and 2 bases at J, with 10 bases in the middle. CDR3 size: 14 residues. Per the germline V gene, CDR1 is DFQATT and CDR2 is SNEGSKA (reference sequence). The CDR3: CSARDNSGNTEAFF. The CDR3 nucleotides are TGCAGTGCTAGAGATAATTCGGGTAACACTGAAGCTTTCTTT.

The CDR3 coding sequence is TGTGCCAGCAGCCACGCTGCTGCCAGGAGGCACAACGAGCAGTACTTC. Protein sequence: CASSHAAARRHNEQYF. J is TRBJ2-7 and V is TRBV3-1; a weak D match, TRBD2 (5 bases). This CDR3 region has 16 residues. V lost 3 bases to trimming and J lost 5 bases, with 20 bases between them. In germline, CDR1 is LGHDT, CDR2 YNNKEL (reference sequence).